The clone carrying this T cell receptor beta chain has only one observation. The CDR3 is 16 residues long. V lost 5 bases, J lost 5 bases, and 16 bases lay in between. Germline CDR1 is WNHNN and CDR2 is SYGVQD (reference sequence). Assay used: immunoSEQ multiplex PCR; TCRdb lists only in-frame clones, some missing. The sample lists about 68,000 clones; roughly 97% were seen once. This sample stems from a study of cytomegalovirus exposure and HLA in healthy donors. Study in general: The 95 to 150 validation repertoires were produced on the same platform as the 500 to 800 repertoires of the first cohort. This was reported in a later analysis.

Sequencing was performed on PBMCs. The source of this sequence is a man aged 18-30 years in good health and CMV-seronegative. The chain uses TRBV10-1 and TRBJ2-6, with D hard to call. CDR3 region: CASSMIAQSRANVLTF. For the CDR3, the DNA is TGCGCCAGCAGTATGATCGCACAAAGTCGGGCCAACGTCCTGACTTTC.